What follows are 3 T cell receptor beta chains derived from one specimen sequenced in a study of T cells after yellow fever vaccination. TCRdb reprocessed the 5' RACE reads with MiXCR, giving one entry per CDR3 protein. The sample has 500,000 to 650,000 distinct CDR3 sequences; approximately 12% are singletons. This material consisted of PBMCs, taken on the day of the yellow fever booster vaccination. The receptor set was obtained from a man aged 30 to 45 who received the YFV17D yellow fever vaccine.

Comment on this clonotype: One end of the junction fails to match germline, which may point to a read error. The rearrangement uses TRBV6-1 and TRBJ1-5, with D maybe TRBD1 (6 bases). The germline gives CDR1 MNHNS, CDR2 SASEGT. CDR3 length equals 13 residues. CDR3 sequence reads: CASASQGGQPQRF. CDR3 coding DNA: TGTGCCAGCGCCTCACAGGGTGGTCAGCCCCAGCGTTTT.

This clonotype has a handful of counts. The gene calls are TRBV27 and TRBJ2-6; D may be TRBD2 (6 bases). CDR3 length: 15 amino acids. Germline loops: CDR1 MNHEY, CDR2 SMNVEV (reference sequence). Between the trimmed V and J ends, which lost 5 bases and 15 bases, there was a span of 23 bases. CDR3 bases: TGTGCCAGCAGTCCGGGAGCGGTCCTCTCTGGTGGCCTGACTTTC. This encodes CASSPGAVLSGGLTF.

In this sample, this clonotype turned up many times. This chain connects TRBV28 to TRBJ2-7; either TRBD1 or TRBD2 may supply D (5 bases each). The CDR3 covers 15 residues. V was cut by 7 bases and J by 0 bases, with 16 bases left in between. Looked up from germline, CDR1 is MDHEN and CDR2 is SYDVKM. CDR3 loop: CASTPGTGYSYEQYF. The CDR3 DNA reads TGTGCCAGCACCCCCGGGACCGGGTACTCCTACGAGCAGTACTTC.